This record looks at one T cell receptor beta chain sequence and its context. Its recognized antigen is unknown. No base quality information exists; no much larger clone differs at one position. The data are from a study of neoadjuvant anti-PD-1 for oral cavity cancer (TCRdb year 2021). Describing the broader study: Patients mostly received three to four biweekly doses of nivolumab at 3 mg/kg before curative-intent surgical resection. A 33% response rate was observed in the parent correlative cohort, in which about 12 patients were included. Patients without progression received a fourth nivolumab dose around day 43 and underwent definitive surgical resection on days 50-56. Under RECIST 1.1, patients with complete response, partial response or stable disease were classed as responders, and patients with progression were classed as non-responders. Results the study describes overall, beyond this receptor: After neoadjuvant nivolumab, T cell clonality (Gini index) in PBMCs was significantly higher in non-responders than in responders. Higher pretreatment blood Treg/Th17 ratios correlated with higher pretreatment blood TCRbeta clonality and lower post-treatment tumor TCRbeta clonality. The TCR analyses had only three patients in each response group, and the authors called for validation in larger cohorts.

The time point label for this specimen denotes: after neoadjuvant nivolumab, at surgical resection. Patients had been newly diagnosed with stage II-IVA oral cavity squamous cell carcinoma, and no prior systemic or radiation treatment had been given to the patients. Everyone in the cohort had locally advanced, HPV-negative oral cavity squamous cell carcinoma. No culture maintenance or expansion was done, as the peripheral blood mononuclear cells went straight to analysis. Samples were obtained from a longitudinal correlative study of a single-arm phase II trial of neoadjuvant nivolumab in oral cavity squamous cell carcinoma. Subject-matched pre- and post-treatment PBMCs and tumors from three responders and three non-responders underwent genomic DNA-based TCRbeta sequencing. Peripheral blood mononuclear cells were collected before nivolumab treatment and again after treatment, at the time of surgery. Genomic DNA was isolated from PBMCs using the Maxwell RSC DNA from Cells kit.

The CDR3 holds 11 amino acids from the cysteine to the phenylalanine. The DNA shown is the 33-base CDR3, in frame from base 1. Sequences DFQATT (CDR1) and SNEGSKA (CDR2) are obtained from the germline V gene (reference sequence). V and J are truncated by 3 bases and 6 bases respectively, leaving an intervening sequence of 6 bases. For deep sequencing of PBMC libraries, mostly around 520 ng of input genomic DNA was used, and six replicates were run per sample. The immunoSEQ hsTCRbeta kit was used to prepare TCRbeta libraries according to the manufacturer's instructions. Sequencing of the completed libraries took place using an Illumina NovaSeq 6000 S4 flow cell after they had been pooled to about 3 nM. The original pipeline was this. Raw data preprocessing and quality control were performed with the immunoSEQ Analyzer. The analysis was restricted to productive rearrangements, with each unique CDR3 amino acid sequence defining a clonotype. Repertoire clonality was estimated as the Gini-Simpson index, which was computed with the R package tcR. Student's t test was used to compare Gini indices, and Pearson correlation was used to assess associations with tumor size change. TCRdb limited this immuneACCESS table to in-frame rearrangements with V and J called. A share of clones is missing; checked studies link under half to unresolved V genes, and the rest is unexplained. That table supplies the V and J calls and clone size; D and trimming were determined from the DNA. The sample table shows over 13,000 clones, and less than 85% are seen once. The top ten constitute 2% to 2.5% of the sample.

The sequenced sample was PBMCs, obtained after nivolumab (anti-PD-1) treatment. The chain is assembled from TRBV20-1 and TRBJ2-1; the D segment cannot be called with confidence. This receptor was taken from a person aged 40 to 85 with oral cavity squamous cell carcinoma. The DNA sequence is TGCAGTGCTAGCTCTCGCAATGAGCAGTTCTTC. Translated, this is CSASSRNEQFF.